This TCR beta chain stems from a study of blood T cell repertoires in COVID-19. The wider study: Nucleic acid was either cDNA or gDNA, and it came from T cells, B-cell-depleted T cells, or PBMCs.

Generated by immunoSEQ multiplex PCR, the TCRdb table keeps only in-frame clones and is missing some. The sample yields 120,000 or so clones, roughly 80% seen once. Germline V gene lookup returns CDR1 SNHLY and CDR2 FYNNEI. The CDR3 is made up of 16 amino acids. J gave up 2 bases and V 1 base, and 6 bases lay outside the gene matches. V gene TRBV2 combines with J gene TRBJ2-3, with TRBD1 matching 7 bases. This sequence was found in a human donor in a cohort sampled during active COVID-19. The material sequenced was peripheral blood. The CDR3 DNA is TGTGCCAGCAGTGAAGGATCAGGGGGAGCCACAGATACGCAGTATTTT. Translation gives CASSEGSGGATDTQYF.